This record looks at one TCR beta chain sequence and its context. This clonotype has a count of ten or more. Its antigen remains unidentified. No base quality values were provided; no much bigger clone lies one nucleotide off. cDNA synthesis used template-switch 5'RACE with a primer carrying a 10-nucleotide random unique molecular identifier tagging each TCR transcript. Every sequencing run yielded over 160 million TCR-beta sequences covering 15-18 subjects. The RNeasy kit was used to extract total RNA. TCR-beta VDJ regions were amplified with primers for the TCR constant region and the 5'RACE anchor, using the KAPA Real-time Library Amplification kit. A first PCR added sample indexes and Illumina adaptors, and a second PCR then raised library yield. The roughly 650 bp TCR product was size-selected on a 2% E-gel SizeSelection system after Ampure bead purification. Before pooling, libraries had their quality checked on a Bioanalyzer, their concentration measured with Qubit, and their quantity determined with the Kapa Library Quantification kit. An Illumina HiSeq 2500 sequenced the libraries paired-end 2 x 150 bp. To increase sequence diversity, roughly 25-31% phiX was spiked into each library pool. Concerning the study's data processing: The UMI-based MiGEC pipeline processed quality-filtered reads and removed over 75% of raw TCR sequences during error correction. IMGT germline references were used for aligning VDJ genes, and each clonotype was defined as a unique CDR3 amino acid sequence together with its V-J genes. Clonal expansion, Shannon diversity, and CDR3 relatedness (CalcPairwiseDistances, ClusterSamples) were evaluated with VDJtools, and phylogenetic trees were built with CLCbio workbench. Clones with at least 8 unique UMIs were defined as expanded, with this threshold being based on coefficient-of-variation modelling across technical triplicates. TCRdb redid the processing of the public reads, applying fastp at Q25 and MiXCR, and retained in-frame beta chains. One record per CDR3 amino acid sequence lists the most common genes and DNA. What appears here as the V and J calls and clone size reflects TCRdb's work, not the paper's. The table for this sample lists about 80,000 distinct CDR3 sequences; roughly 4.3% of them were counted only once. Of the sample, roughly 5.6% falls within the top ten clones.

The data were obtained in a study of neurological immune-mediated disorders (dated by TCRdb to about 2019). As for the study more broadly: Among the roughly 35 multiple sclerosis patients, roughly 31 had relapsing-remitting MS and 3 had secondary progressive MS. The approximately 110 TCR-beta libraries included longitudinal samples, technical triplicates and paired sorted CD4+ and CD8+ T-cell subsets alongside PBMC samples. Using UMI-based sequencing, the study compared peripheral blood TCR-beta repertoires from patients with HTLV-I-associated myelopathy (HAM/TSP), patients with multiple sclerosis, and healthy controls. Longitudinal HAM/TSP donors and healthy donors each had 3 time-points at intervals of about 3-40 months. Of the 68 subjects in the cohort, around 14 were HAM/TSP patients, approximately 35 were multiple sclerosis patients, and approximately 20 were healthy controls. General findings and caveats noted by the study authors: No identical CDR3 amino acid sequences were found to be shared among expanded clones across subjects, suggesting that TCR-beta repertoires were private in all groups. In a phylogenetic analysis, the repertoires of 18 out of 34 MS patients fell into a single cluster of related CDR3 sequences, pointing to a possible signature at the repertoire level. The highest TCR clonal expansion was observed in HAM/TSP patients, whereas the lowest was observed in MS patients, even when compared with healthy controls. No clinical or MRI features were associated with the MS cluster, and the authors said that larger cohorts are needed.

Cut back by 1 base and 2 bases, the V and J ends lie 7 bases apart. The CDR3 runs 13 amino acids, cysteine and phenylalanine included. CDR3 DNA is the only sequence kept; it has 39 bases, read in frame from the first base. CDR1 SGHRS and CDR2 YFSETQ are derived from the germline V gene. The time point label corresponds to: longitudinal time-point 3. Libraries from unsorted PBMCs were made from 2 million PBMCs kept in RNAlater at -80 degrees C until RNA extraction. Multiple sclerosis patients were enrolled in a US clinical protocol evaluating disease progression by magnetic resonance imaging. Peripheral blood underwent Ficoll-Hypaque density gradient centrifugation to isolate PBMCs, which were then cryopreserved in liquid nitrogen.

The receptor chain draws on TRBV5-1 and TRBJ2-7; the D gene is unclear. The receptor's source is a woman aged 55 to 70 with multiple sclerosis. The specimen was PBMCs. The base sequence is TGCGCCAGCAGCTTGCAGGAGACCTACGAGCAGTACTTC. The translation is CASSLQETYEQYF.